Following are 10 T cell receptor beta chains from one sample sequenced in a study of identifying expanded T cells in peripheral blood. TCRdb keeps only in-frame clones here, not all; method: immunoSEQ multiplex PCR. This table holds some 99,000 clones, around 89% found once. The specimen was blood. The source of these receptors is a person between 18 and 75 years old in good health.

The chain links TRBV6-1 to TRBJ1-1, with 7 nucleotides matching TRBD1. After removal of 5 bases from V and 3 bases from J, the junction contained 6 bases not matched to a gene. CDR3 size: 14 residues. Germline V gene lookup returns CDR1 MNHNS and CDR2 SASEGT. The CDR3 nucleotides read TGTGCCAGCAGTAGACAGGGATCCGACACTGAAGCTTTCTTT. It is translated as CASSRQGSDTEAFF.

The CDR3 here is CASSYRMGEVNGYTF. The DNA of the CDR3 is TGTGCCAGCAGTTACCGAATGGGGGAGGTGAATGGCTACACCTTC. The genes are TRBV6-5 and TRBJ1-2; TRBD1 might be the D (5 bases). The germline gives CDR1 MNHEY, CDR2 SVGAGI. The length of the CDR3 is 15 residues. Trimming stripped 2 bases from V and 6 bases from J, with 16 bases between.

This clone was picked up one time. The genes are TRBV6-5 and TRBJ2-3; D is ambiguous. Trimming cost V 8 bases and J 2 bases, with 11 bases left between them. Germline assignment: CDR1 MNHEY and CDR2 SVGAGI. The CDR3 extends over 13 amino acids. This CDR3 is CASGSRDTDTQYF. CDR3 coding DNA: TGTGCCAGCGGTAGCAGAGACACAGATACGCAGTATTTT.

The chain is built from TRBV5-4 and TRBJ1-5; D is ambiguous. The CDR3 consists of 15 residues. The V end was cut by 0 bases, the J end by 4 bases, with 11 bases between. From germline, CDR1 is SGHNT and CDR2 YYREEE (reference sequence). The CDR3 region has the DNA TGTGCCAGCAGCTTGGGTCCGGTCACGAATCAGCCCCAGCATTTT. Its translation: CASSLGPVTNQPQHF.

The genes are TRBV27 and TRBJ2-5; 7 positions match TRBD1. Germline CDR1 MNHEY, CDR2 SMNVEV (reference sequence). This CDR3 region has 13 residues. The V segment lost 6 bases and the J segment 5 bases; nucleotides outside the gene matches: 6. The CDR3 coding sequence is TGTGCCAGCAGCAAGGGGGCTGGCGAGACCCAGTACTTC. This sequence encodes CASSKGAGETQYF.

The V and J genes are TRBV6-5 and TRBJ2-7; 7 bases match TRBD2. This CDR3 has 12 amino acids. V lost 6 bases and J lost 7; bases outside the gene matches: 6. Germline CDR1 MNHEY, CDR2 SVGAGI. CDR3 region: CASSIQAGEQYF. CDR3 nucleotide sequence: TGTGCCAGCAGCATACAAGCGGGAGAGCAGTACTTC.

This chain joins TRBV6-1 and TRBJ2-7, with unresolved D. The CDR3 runs 13 residues. The germline V and J ends were trimmed by 0 bases and 5 bases, with 8 bases remaining between them. CDR1 MNHNS and CDR2 SASEGT come from the germline V gene. The CDR3 DNA reads TGTGCCAGCAGTGAAGCGCTGTACAACGAGCAGTACTTC. It encodes CASSEALYNEQYF.

The chain joins TRBV5-1 to TRBJ1-5, with 7 bases identical to TRBD1. The junction had 10 bases not matched to a gene; V was cut back by 4 bases and J by 6 bases. Germline V lookup: CDR1 SGHRS, CDR2 YFSETQ. The CDR3 runs to 15 residues. CDR3 DNA sequence: TGCGCCAGCAGCCCGCGGACAGGTGAACGTCAGCCCCAGCATTTT. Residues: CASSPRTGERQPQHF.

This chain links TRBV5-1 with TRBJ2-1; maybe TRBD2 (6 bases). The length of the CDR3 is 15 residues. V lost 1 base to trimming and J lost 2 bases, with 10 bases between them. Germline-derived CDR1 and CDR2 are SGHRS and YFSETQ. The DNA of the CDR3 is TGCGCCAGCAGCTTGCGTAGCGGCACCTACAATGAGCAGTTCTTC. This translates into CASSLRSGTYNEQFF.

The chain has TRBV2 and TRBJ2-3; D gene ambiguous. CDR1 and CDR2 from the germline V gene are SNHLY and FYNNEI. Deletions cut 7 bases from V and 0 bases from J, with 14 bases between. CDR3 length equals 15 residues. For the CDR3, the DNA is TGTGCCAGCACCGAACGGAGCGTAAGCACAGATACGCAGTATTTT. Translated, it gives CASTERSVSTDTQYF.